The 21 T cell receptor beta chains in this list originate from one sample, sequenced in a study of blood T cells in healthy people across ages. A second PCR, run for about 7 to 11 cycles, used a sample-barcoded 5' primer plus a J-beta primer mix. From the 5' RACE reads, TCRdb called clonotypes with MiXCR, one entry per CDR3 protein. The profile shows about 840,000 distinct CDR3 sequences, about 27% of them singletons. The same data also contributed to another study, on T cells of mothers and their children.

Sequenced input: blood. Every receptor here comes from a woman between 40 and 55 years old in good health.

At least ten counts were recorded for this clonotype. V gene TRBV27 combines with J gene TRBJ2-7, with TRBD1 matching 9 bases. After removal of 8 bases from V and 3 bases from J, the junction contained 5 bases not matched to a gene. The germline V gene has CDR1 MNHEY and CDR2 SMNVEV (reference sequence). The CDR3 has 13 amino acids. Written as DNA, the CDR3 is TGTGCCAGCCACGACAGGGGGTACTACGAGCAGTACTTC. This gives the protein CASHDRGYYEQYF.

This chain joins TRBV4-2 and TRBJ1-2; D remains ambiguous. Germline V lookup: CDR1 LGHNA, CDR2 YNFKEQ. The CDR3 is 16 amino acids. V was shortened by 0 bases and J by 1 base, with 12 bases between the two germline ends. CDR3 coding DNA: TGTGCCAGCAGCCAAGATCACCAACTCATTAACTATGGCTACACCTTC. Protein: CASSQDHQLINYGYTF.

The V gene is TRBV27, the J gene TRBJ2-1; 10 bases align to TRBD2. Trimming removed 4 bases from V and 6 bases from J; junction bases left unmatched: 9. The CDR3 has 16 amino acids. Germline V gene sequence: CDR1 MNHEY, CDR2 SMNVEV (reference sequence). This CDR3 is CASSSQTSGAPNEQFF. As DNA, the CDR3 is TGTGCCAGCAGTTCCCAAACTAGCGGGGCACCCAATGAGCAGTTCTTC.

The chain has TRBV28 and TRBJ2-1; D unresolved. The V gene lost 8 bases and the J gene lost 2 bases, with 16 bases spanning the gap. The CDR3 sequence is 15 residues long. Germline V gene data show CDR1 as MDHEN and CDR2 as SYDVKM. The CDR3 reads CASGSAARPYNEQFF. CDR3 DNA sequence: TGTGCCAGCGGATCGGCAGCGAGACCCTACAATGAGCAGTTCTTC.

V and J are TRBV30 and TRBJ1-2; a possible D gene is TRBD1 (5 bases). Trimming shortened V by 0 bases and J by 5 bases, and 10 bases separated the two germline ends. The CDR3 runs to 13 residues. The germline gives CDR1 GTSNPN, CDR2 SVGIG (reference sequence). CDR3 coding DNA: TGTGCCTGGAGTGTGAAAGGGGTATATGGCTACACCTTC. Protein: CAWSVKGVYGYTF.

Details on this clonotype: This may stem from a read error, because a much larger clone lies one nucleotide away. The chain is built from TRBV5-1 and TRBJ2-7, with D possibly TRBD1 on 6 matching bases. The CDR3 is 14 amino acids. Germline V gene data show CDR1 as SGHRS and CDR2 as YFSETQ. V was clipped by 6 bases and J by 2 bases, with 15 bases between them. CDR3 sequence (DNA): TGCGCCAGCAACTTCGACAGGAACACCTACGAGCAGTACTTC. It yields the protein CASNFDRNTYEQYF.

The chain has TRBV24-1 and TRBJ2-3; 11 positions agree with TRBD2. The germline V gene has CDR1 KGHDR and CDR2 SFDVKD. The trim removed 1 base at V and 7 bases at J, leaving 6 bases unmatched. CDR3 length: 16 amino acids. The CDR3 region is CATSDLPSGGRNTQYF. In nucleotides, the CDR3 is TGTGCCACCAGTGATTTACCTAGCGGGGGGAGGAATACGCAGTATTTT.

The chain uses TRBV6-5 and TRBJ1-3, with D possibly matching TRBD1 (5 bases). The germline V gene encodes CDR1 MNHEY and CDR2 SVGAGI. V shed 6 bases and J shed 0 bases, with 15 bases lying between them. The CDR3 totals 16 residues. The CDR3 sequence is CASSTSGGTSGNTIYF. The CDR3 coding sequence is TGTGCCAGCAGCACCAGTGGCGGGACCTCTGGAAACACCATATATTTT.

In DNA, the CDR3 is TGTGCCAGCAGTGCAGGACTAGACCCAGATACGCAGTATTTT. The encoded protein is CASSAGLDPDTQYF. V usage is TRBV2 and J usage is TRBJ2-3; TRBD2 matches at 7 bases. Germline CDR1 and CDR2: SNHLY and FYNNEI. The CDR3 extends over 14 amino acids. V was clipped by 4 bases and J by 4 bases; unmatched bases: 5. Filled out from reference TRBV2 and TRBJ2-3, the complete variable domain reads EPEVTQTPSHQVTQMGQEVILRCVPISNHLYFYWYRQILGQKVEFLVSFYNNEISEKSEIFDDQFSVERPDGSNFTLKIRSTKLEDSAMYFCASSAGLDPDTQYFGPGTRLTVL.

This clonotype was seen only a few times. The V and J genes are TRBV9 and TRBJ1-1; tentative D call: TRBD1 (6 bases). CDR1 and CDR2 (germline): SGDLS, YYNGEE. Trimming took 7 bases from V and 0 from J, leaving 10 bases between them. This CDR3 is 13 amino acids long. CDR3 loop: CASGGRMNTEAFF. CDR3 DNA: TGTGCCAGCGGGGGCAGGATGAACACTGAAGCTTTCTTT.

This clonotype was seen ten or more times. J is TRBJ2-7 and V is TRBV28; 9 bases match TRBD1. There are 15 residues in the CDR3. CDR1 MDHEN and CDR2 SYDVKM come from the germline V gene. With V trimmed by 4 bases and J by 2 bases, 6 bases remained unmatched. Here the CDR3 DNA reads TGTGCCAGCAGTTCCGGACAGGGGATGACCTACGAGCAGTACTTC. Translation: CASSSGQGMTYEQYF.

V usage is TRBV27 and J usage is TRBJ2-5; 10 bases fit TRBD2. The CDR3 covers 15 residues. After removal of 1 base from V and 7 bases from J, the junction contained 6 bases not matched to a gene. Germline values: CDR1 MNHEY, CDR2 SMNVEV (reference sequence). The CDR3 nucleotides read TGTGCCAGCAGTTTATATGGGACTAGCGTAGGGACCCAGTACTTC. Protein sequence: CASSLYGTSVGTQYF.

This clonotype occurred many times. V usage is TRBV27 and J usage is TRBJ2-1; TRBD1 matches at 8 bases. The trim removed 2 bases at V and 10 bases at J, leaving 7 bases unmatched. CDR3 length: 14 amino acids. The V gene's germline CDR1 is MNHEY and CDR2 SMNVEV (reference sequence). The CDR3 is CASSLARQGWEQFF. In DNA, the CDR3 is TGTGCCAGCAGTTTAGCGAGACAGGGGTGGGAGCAGTTCTTC.

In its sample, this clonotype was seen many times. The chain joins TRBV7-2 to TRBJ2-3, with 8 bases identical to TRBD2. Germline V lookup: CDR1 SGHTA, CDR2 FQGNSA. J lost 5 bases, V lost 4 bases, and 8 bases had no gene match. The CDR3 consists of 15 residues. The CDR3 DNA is TGTGCCAGCAGCTCCCTAGCGGGCGGGGGAGATACGCAGTATTTT. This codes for CASSSLAGGGDTQYF.

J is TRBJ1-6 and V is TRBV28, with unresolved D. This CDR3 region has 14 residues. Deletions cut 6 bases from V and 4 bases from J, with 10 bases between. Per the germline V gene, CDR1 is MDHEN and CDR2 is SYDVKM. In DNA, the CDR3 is TGTGCCAGCAGCCTTCGGAGTTATAATTCACCCCTCCACTTT. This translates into CASSLRSYNSPLHF.

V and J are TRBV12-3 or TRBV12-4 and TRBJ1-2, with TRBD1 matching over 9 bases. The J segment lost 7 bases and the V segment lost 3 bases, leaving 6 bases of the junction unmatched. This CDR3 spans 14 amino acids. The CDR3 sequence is CASSLRQGVFGYTF. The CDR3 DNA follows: TGTGCCAGCAGTTTGCGACAGGGGGTGTTTGGCTACACCTTC.

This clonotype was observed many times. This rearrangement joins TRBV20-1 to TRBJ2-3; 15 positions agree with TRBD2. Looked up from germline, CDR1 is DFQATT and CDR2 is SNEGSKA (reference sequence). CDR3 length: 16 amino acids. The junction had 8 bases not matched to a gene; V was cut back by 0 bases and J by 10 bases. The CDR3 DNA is TGCAGTGCTAGAGACGGACTAGCGGGGGGGCCCCCTCCGCAGTATTTT. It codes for CSARDGLAGGPPPQYF.

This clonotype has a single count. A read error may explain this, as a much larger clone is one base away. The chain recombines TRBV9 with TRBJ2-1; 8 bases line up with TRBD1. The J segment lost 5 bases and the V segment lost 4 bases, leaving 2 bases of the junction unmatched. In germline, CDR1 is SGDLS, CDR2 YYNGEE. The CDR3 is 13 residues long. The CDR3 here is CASSTDRDNEQFF. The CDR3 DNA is TGTGCCAGCAGCACGGACAGGGACAATGAGCAGTTCTTC.

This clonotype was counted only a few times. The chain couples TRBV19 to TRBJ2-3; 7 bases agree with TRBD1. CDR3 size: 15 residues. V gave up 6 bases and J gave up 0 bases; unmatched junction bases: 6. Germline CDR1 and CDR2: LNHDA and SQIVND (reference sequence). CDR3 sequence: CASRHRGLSTDTQYF. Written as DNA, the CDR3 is TGTGCCAGTAGACACAGGGGATTAAGCACAGATACGCAGTATTTT.

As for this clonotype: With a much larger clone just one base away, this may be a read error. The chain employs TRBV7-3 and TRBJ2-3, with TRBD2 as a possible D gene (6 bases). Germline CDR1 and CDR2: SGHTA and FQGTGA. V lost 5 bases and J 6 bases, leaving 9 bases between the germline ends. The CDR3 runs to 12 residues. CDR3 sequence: CASSGGRDTQYF. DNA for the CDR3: TGTGCCAGCAGCGGGGGGAGGGATACGCAGTATTTT.

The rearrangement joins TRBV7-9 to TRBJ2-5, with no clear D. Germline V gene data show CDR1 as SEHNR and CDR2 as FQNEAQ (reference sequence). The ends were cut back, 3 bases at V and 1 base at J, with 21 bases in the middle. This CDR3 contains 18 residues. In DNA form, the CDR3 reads TGTGCCAGCAGCTTCGTCAACACAGTTCCTCCCCTCCAAGAGACCCAGTACTTC. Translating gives CASSFVNTVPPLQETQYF.